This T cell receptor beta chain appears in the sequencing data of a study of response to subunit inactivated influenza vaccine. General study results and limits: Each seasonal influenza vaccination recruits few new T cells, the authors suggested.

The J segment lost 2 bases and the V segment lost 9 bases, leaving 18 bases of the junction unmatched. Looked up from germline, CDR1 is MNHEY and CDR2 is SMNVEV (reference sequence). The CDR3 has 18 amino acids. In TCRdb, the RT-PCR reads were re-called with MiXCR into one record per CDR3 protein. The sample lists around 470,000 distinct CDR3 sequences, approximately 6.9% occurring once. With regard to this clonotype: Its cognate antigen is unknown.

The clonotype originates from a man aged 50 to 69 who received an inactivated influenza vaccine. The sample in question was PBMCs from blood, obtained 23 months after vaccination. V and J are TRBV27 and TRBJ2-1; 8 bases align to TRBD1. The CDR3 bases are TGTGCCAGTTTTGCGAGGGCAGGGGGCGTCTACCCCTACAATGAGCAGTTCTTC. Translating gives CASFARAGGVYPYNEQFF.